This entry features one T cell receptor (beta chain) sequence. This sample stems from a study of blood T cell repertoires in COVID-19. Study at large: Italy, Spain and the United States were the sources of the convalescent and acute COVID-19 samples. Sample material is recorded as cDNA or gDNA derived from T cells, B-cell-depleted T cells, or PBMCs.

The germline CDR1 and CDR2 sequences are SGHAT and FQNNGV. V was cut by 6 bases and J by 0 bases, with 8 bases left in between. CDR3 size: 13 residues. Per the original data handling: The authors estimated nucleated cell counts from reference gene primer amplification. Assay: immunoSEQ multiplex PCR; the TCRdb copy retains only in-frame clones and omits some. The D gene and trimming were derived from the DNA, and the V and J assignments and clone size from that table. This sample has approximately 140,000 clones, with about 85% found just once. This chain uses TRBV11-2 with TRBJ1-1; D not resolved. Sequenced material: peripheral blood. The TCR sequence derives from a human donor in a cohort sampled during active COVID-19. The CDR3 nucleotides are TGTGCCAGCAGTACAGATCTGAACACTGAAGCTTTCTTT. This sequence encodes CASSTDLNTEAFF.